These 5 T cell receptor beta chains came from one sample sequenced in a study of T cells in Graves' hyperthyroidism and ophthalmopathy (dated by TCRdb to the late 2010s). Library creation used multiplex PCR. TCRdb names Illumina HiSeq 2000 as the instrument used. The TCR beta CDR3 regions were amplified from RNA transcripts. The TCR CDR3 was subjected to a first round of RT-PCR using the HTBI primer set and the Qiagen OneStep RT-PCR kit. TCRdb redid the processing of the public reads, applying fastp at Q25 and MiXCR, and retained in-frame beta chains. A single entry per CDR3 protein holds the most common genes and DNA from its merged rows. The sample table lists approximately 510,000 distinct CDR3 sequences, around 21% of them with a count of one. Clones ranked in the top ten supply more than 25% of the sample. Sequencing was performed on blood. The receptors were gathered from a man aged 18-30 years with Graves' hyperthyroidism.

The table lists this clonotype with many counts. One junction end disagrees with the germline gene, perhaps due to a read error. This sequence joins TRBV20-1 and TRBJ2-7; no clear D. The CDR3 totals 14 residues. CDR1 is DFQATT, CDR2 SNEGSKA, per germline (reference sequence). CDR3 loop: CSAGVLIDRYKQYF. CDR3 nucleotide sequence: TGCAGTGCCGGAGTGCTTATTGACCGCTACAAGCAGTACTTC.

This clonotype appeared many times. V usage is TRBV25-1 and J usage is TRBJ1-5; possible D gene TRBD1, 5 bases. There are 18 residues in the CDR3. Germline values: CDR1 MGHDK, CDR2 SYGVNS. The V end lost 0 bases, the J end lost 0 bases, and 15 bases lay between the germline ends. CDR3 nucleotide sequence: TGTGCCAGCAGTGAATATTCCAGGGAAACGAATAGCAATCAGCCCCAGCATTTT. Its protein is CASSEYSRETNSNQPQHF.

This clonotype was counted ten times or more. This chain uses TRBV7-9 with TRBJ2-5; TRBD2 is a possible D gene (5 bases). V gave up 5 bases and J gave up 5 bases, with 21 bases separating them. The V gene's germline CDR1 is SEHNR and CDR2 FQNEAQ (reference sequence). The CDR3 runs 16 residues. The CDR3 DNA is TGTGCCAGCAGCCCCATCCCTCTGAGTCCGGGGGAGACCCAGTACTTC. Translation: CASSPIPLSPGETQYF.

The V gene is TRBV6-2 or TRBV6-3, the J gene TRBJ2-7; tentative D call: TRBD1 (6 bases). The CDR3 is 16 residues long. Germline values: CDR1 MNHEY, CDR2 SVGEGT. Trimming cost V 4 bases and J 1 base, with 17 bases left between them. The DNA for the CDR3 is TGTGCCAGCAGTTTAAGTCAGGGGAAAACATCCTACGAGCAGTACTTC. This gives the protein CASSLSQGKTSYEQYF.

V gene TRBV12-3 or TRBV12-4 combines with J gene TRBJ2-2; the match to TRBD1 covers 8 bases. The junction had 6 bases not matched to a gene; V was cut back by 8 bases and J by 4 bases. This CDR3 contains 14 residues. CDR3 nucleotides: TGTGCCAGCCGGACAGGGCTGAGCACCGGGGAGCTGTTTTTT. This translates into CASRTGLSTGELFF.